This passage covers 18 T cell receptor beta chains from one sample sequenced in a study of long-term antiretroviral therapy in people with HIV. The assay used was immunoSEQ (version v3.0), run at survey level. Sequenced by immunoSEQ multiplex PCR; TCRdb stores in-frame clones only, minus some. Seen here are roughly 16,000 clones, 60% to 85% observed once, and the top ten hold 7% to 9%. The specimen was unsorted PBMCs, collected at the start of antiretroviral therapy. The origin of the receptors is a young man with HIV.

This clone came up once. The genes are TRBV7-3 and TRBJ1-1; no reliable D call. Trimming removed 2 bases from V and 1 base from J, with 11 bases in between. This CDR3 spans 15 amino acids. CDR1 is SGHTA and CDR2 is FQGTGA in the germline V gene. For the CDR3, the DNA is TGTGCCAGCAGCTTAGCTCCACCACCGAACACTGAAGCTTTCTTT. Protein product: CASSLAPPPNTEAFF.

By proportion, this clone is medium-sized. The V and J genes are TRBV7-9 and TRBJ2-2; D not certain. V was trimmed by 5 bases and J by 1 base, leaving 8 bases between them. The CDR3 is 14 amino acids. The germline gives CDR1 SEHNR, CDR2 FQNEAQ (reference sequence). The CDR3 is CASSLILNTGELFF. In DNA, the CDR3 is TGTGCCAGCAGCCTTATATTGAACACCGGGGAGCTGTTTTTT.

This rearrangement joins TRBV11-2 to TRBJ2-7; 7 nucleotides align to TRBD2. V gave up 6 bases and J gave up 3 bases; unmatched junction bases: 11. The CDR3 has 15 residues. Germline CDR1 SGHAT, CDR2 FQNNGV. CDR3 residues: CASSIAATSVYEQYF. CDR3 DNA sequence: TGTGCCAGCAGTATTGCCGCCACTAGCGTCTACGAGCAGTACTTC.

This clone was seen only a few times. Other DNA variants within this sample encode the same CDR3. The chain employs TRBV9 and TRBJ2-7; 7 bases line up with TRBD1. There are 14 residues in the CDR3. Germline CDR1 is SGDLS and CDR2 is YYNGEE. Trimming took 0 bases from V and 4 from J; bases not matched to a gene: 4. CDR3 region: CASSVGTGVYEQYF. For the CDR3, the DNA is TGTGCCAGCAGCGTAGGTACAGGGGTATACGAGCAGTACTTC.

The chain employs TRBV7-9 and TRBJ1-1; 8 nucleotides agree with TRBD1. The germline V gene has CDR1 SEHNR and CDR2 FQNEAQ (reference sequence). The CDR3 spans 18 residues. V shed 5 bases and J 3 bases; nucleotides not matched to a gene: 17. For the CDR3, the DNA is TGTGCCAGCAGCGGCCGGACAGGGCGGGCCTCGCCCCACACTGAAGCTTTCTTT. The encoded protein is CASSGRTGRASPHTEAFF.

This clone occurred a few times. The genes are TRBV2 and TRBJ1-5, with 8 bases lining up with TRBD1. The CDR3 loop spans 14 amino acids. Germline V CDR1 and CDR2: SNHLY, FYNNEI. Trimming took 3 bases from V and 4 from J; bases not matched to a gene: 2. The CDR3 here is CASSDRTGNQPQHF. Written as DNA, the CDR3 is TGTGCCAGCAGTGATAGGACAGGGAATCAGCCCCAGCATTTT. The complete variable domain, with remaining parts taken from reference TRBV2 and TRBJ1-5, reads EPEVTQTPSHQVTQMGQEVILRCVPISNHLYFYWYRQILGQKVEFLVSFYNNEISEKSEIFDDQFSVERPDGSNFTLKIRSTKLEDSAMYFCASSDRTGNQPQHFGDGTRLSIL.

This clone was counted only a few times. The V and J genes are TRBV6-1 and TRBJ2-7, with 7 bases that match TRBD1. This CDR3 contains 13 residues. Germline-derived CDR1 and CDR2 are MNHNS and SASEGT. The trim removed 6 bases at V and 7 bases at J, leaving 9 bases unmatched. CDR3 loop: CASRVDRVWEQYF. CDR3 sequence (DNA): TGTGCCAGCAGAGTCGACAGGGTATGGGAGCAGTACTTC.

By proportion, this clone is medium-sized (0.01 to 0.1%). This CDR3 is missing its conserved last phenylalanine or tryptophan, likely due to a read error. The limits of the CDR3 on the DNA are not certain, so only TCRdb's listed CDR3 is given. The chain carries TRBV4-3 and TRBJ1-6; the table's D gene call, TRBD1, was not cross checked with the DNA. A total of 10 residues make up the CDR3, ends included. From germline, CDR1 is LGHNA and CDR2 YSLEER. CDR3 loop: CASSLSGQGR.

This clone was counted a single time. The chain uses TRBV10-3 and TRBJ2-2; the match to TRBD1 covers 7 bases. Germline CDR1 is ENHRY and CDR2 is SYGVKD. There are 15 residues in the CDR3. With 2 bases clipped from V and 2 bases from J, the junction kept 2 bases outside the gene matches. The CDR3 region has the DNA TGTGCCATCAGTGAGCAGGGGGAAAACACCGGGGAGCTGTTTTTT. This translates into CAISEQGENTGELFF.

The chain carries TRBV4-1 and TRBJ1-1; D not resolved. The CDR3 covers 11 residues. Per the germline V gene, CDR1 is MGHRA and CDR2 is YSYEKL. V was cut by 1 base and J by 8 bases, with 5 bases left in between. The CDR3 DNA follows: TGCGCCAGCAGCCAAGGATCAGAAGCTTTCTTT. It specifies CASSQGSEAFF.

Here the CDR3 DNA reads TGTGCTAGTGGTTTGGGAACAGCAGAGACCCAGTACTTC. Its translation is CASGLGTAETQYF. The chain uses TRBV12-5 and TRBJ2-5, with D unresolved. CDR3 length: 13 amino acids. Per the germline V gene, CDR1 is LGHNT and CDR2 is FRNRAP. V lost 1 base and J 4 bases, leaving 7 bases between the germline ends.

This clone is a singleton in its sample. This chain joins TRBV5-8 and TRBJ2-7; D unclear. Germline V lookup: CDR1 SGHTS, CDR2 YDEGEE. Trimming removed 4 bases from V and 2 bases from J, with 10 bases in between. This CDR3 contains 13 residues. Written as DNA, the CDR3 is TGTGCCAGCAGCCTGACTGGGACCTACGAGCAGTACTTC. Its protein product is CASSLTGTYEQYF.

The rearrangement joins TRBV27 to TRBJ2-2; D possibly corresponds to TRBD2 (7 bases). CDR1 MNHEY and CDR2 SMNVEV come from the germline V gene (reference sequence). This CDR3 has 15 residues. V lost 10 bases, J lost 7 bases, and 22 bases lay in between. The CDR3 nucleotides read TGTGCCACCCGAGGTGGGGGGGGCCGTATCGGGGAGCTGTTTTTT. It is translated as CATRGGGGRIGELFF.

The chain has TRBV14 and TRBJ2-1; 12 bases are a match to TRBD2. V lost 1 base and J lost 9; bases outside the gene matches: 4. The CDR3 totals 15 residues. Germline CDR1 SGHDN, CDR2 FVKESK. CDR3 in amino acids: CASSQVSSGRGEQFF. The CDR3, as DNA: TGTGCCAGCAGCCAAGTGTCTAGCGGGAGGGGTGAGCAGTTCTTC. The full variable domain, rest sourced from reference TRBV14 and TRBJ2-1, is EAGVTQFPSHSVIEKGQTVTLRCDPISGHDNLYWYRRVMGKEIKFLLHFVKESKQDESGMPNNRFLAERTGGTYSTLKVQPAELEDSGVYFCASSQVSSGRGEQFFGPGTRLTVL.

The V and J genes are TRBV4-3 and TRBJ2-5; 11 bases are a match to TRBD2. Germline V gene sequence: CDR1 LGHNA, CDR2 YSLEER. V shed 0 bases, J shed 5 bases, and the junction held 8 bases outside the gene matches. The CDR3 sequence is 17 residues long. The CDR3 protein is CASSQDLAGGPEETQYF. For the CDR3, the DNA is TGCGCCAGCAGCCAAGATTTAGCGGGAGGGCCGGAGGAGACCCAGTACTTC.

The chain carries TRBV19 and TRBJ2-1; 12 bases agree with TRBD1. The CDR3 length is 14 residues. Germline CDR1 and CDR2: LNHDA and SQIVND (reference sequence). The ends lost 6 bases at V and 7 bases at J; junction bases unmatched: 4. The CDR3 region has the DNA TGTGCCAGTAGCAGGGGACAGGGGGCAAATGAGCAGTTCTTC. Translated: CASSRGQGANEQFF.

The chain's CDR3 is CASSLDPLQRGYTF. CDR3 DNA sequence: TGTGCCAGCAGCTTAGACCCCCTCCAGCGAGGCTACACCTTC. The rearrangement joins TRBV7-2 to TRBJ1-2, with D hard to call. Germline V CDR1 and CDR2: SGHTA, FQGNSA. V lost 1 base and J 8 bases, leaving 14 bases between the germline ends. CDR3 length: 14 amino acids.

The chain is built from TRBV4-3 and TRBJ1-2; 10 nucleotides line up with TRBD1. V lost 0 bases and J lost 5; bases outside the gene matches: 6. The CDR3 spans 16 residues. In germline, CDR1 is LGHNA, CDR2 YSLEER. CDR3 bases: TGCGCCAGCAGCCAAGACGACAGGGGGCTGGAGTATGGCTACACCTTC. This translates into CASSQDDRGLEYGYTF.